These 30 T cell receptor beta chains share one sample of origin, sequenced in a study of cytomegalovirus exposure and HLA in healthy donors. In the PCR, 60 Vbeta and 13 Jbeta primers were used. TCRdb keeps only in-frame clones here, not all; method: immunoSEQ multiplex PCR. The sample lists 65,000 to 90,000 clones; more than 65% were seen once. The source material was PBMCs. The source is a woman aged 40-49 years in good health and CMV-seropositive.

The chain uses TRBV13 and TRBJ1-2; 8 bases fit TRBD1. The germline CDR1 and CDR2 sequences are PRHDT and FYEKMQ (reference sequence). The J segment lost 6 bases and the V segment lost 1 base, leaving 4 bases of the junction unmatched. This CDR3 comprises 14 residues. CDR3 protein: CASSLATGADGYTF. For the CDR3, the DNA is TGTGCCAGCAGCTTAGCGACAGGGGCTGATGGCTACACCTTC.

The genes are TRBV7-2 and TRBJ2-1, with TRBD2 matching over 13 bases. Unmatched junction bases numbered 7, after V lost 4 bases and J lost 7 bases. Germline lookup yields CDR1 SGHTA and CDR2 FQGNSA. The CDR3 totals 16 residues. The CDR3 here is CASSSRGTSGKNEQFF. The CDR3 DNA sequence: TGTGCCAGCAGCTCCCGGGGGACTAGCGGGAAGAATGAGCAGTTCTTC.

The CDR3 region has the DNA TGTGCCAGCAGCTTTGGAGGTATGGGTAGTCAGCCCCAGCATTTT. Translated: CASSFGGMGSQPQHF. The chain combines TRBV7-2 with TRBJ1-5; D not certain. Trimming took 3 bases from V and 6 from J, leaving 15 bases between them. Per the germline V gene, CDR1 is SGHTA and CDR2 is FQGNSA. This CDR3 is built from 15 residues.

The chain uses TRBV4-2 and TRBJ1-2; 9 bases agree with TRBD1. Unmatched junction bases numbered 5, after V lost 0 bases and J lost 6 bases. Germline CDR1 reads LGHNA; CDR2 reads YNFKEQ. The CDR3 contains 15 residues. The CDR3 spells CASSQEMTGGDGYTF. In DNA, the CDR3 is TGTGCCAGCAGCCAAGAGATGACAGGGGGGGATGGCTACACCTTC.

The rearrangement links TRBV7-2 to TRBJ1-5, with TRBD1 identical over 7 bases. The CDR3 covers 15 residues. Looked up from germline, CDR1 is SGHTA and CDR2 is FQGNSA. The junction had 9 bases not matched to a gene; V was cut back by 6 bases and J by 4 bases. This CDR3 is CASRRTGLGNQPQHF. The CDR3 DNA is TGTGCCAGCAGACGGACAGGTTTGGGGAATCAGCCCCAGCATTTT.

The gene calls are TRBV28 and TRBJ2-3, with TRBD2 matching over 10 bases. The CDR3 is 18 residues long. J was trimmed by 4 bases and V by 3 bases; bases with no gene match: 13. Germline V gene sequence: CDR1 MDHEN, CDR2 SYDVKM. CDR3: CASSFSGRAYYGPDTQYF. CDR3 DNA: TGTGCCAGCAGTTTCAGCGGGAGGGCTTATTACGGCCCAGATACGCAGTATTTT.

This chain links TRBV7-2 with TRBJ2-7; D uncertain. Trimming shortened V by 3 bases and J by 3 bases, and 6 bases separated the two germline ends. CDR1 and CDR2 (germline): SGHTA, FQGNSA. CDR3 length equals 12 residues. CDR3 nucleotides: TGTGCCAGCAGCTTCTCGAGCTACGAGCAGTACTTC. This codes for CASSFSSYEQYF.

The rearrangement links TRBV6-1 to TRBJ2-3; a possible D gene is TRBD2 (6 bases). Germline CDR1 and CDR2: MNHNS and SASEGT. This CDR3 contains 13 residues. Trimming stripped 5 bases from V and 4 bases from J, with 10 bases between. This CDR3 is CASSYGEADTQYF. The CDR3 coding sequence is TGTGCCAGCAGTTATGGGGAGGCAGATACGCAGTATTTT.

This clone turned up a few times. The DNA for the CDR3 is TGTGCCAGCGGCGAGAGGCATAGCACAGATACGCAGTATTTT. Amino acids: CASGERHSTDTQYF. The V gene is TRBV7-9, the J gene TRBJ2-3; D is unclear. CDR1 and CDR2 from the germline V gene are SEHNR and FQNEAQ (reference sequence). The CDR3 contains 14 residues. The ends were cut back, 8 bases at V and 0 bases at J, with 12 bases in the middle. The complete variable domain, with remaining parts taken from reference TRBV7-9 and TRBJ2-3, reads DTGVSQNPRHKITKRGQNVTFRCDPISEHNRLYWYRQTLGQGPEFLTYFQNEAQLEKSRLLSDRFSAERPKGSFSTLEIQRTEQGDSAMYLCASGERHSTDTQYFGPGTRLTVL.

The rearrangement uses TRBV5-1 and TRBJ1-6; 9 bases line up with TRBD1. The CDR3 is 14 residues long. CDR1 is SGHRS and CDR2 is YFSETQ in the germline V gene. The V gene end was trimmed by 6 bases and the J gene end by 9 bases; junction bases not matched to a gene: 7. The DNA for the CDR3 is TGCGCCAGCACCAGGGACAGGGCTGGTTCACCCCTCCACTTT. Residues: CASTRDRAGSPLHF.

The rearrangement links TRBV5-4 to TRBJ2-1, with D unresolved. Between the trimmed V and J ends, which lost 4 bases and 6 bases, there was a span of 5 bases. CDR1 SGHNT and CDR2 YYREEE come from the germline V gene (reference sequence). The CDR3 runs to 11 residues. The CDR3 loop is CASSLGNEQFF. The CDR3 bases are TGTGCCAGCAGCCTAGGCAATGAGCAGTTCTTC.

This chain uses TRBV7-2 with TRBJ1-1, with 9 bases fitting TRBD1. The CDR3 contains 17 residues. Germline CDR1 is SGHTA and CDR2 is FQGNSA. Trimming removed 1 base from V and 8 bases from J; junction bases left unmatched: 14. Written as DNA, the CDR3 is TGTGCCAGCAGCTTAGGCCGACAGGGGGGATCTGAAGGAGAAGCTTTCTTT. This translates into CASSLGRQGGSEGEAFF.

This chain uses TRBV11-2 with TRBJ2-5; D is ambiguous. Between the trimmed V and J ends, which lost 3 bases and 5 bases, there was a span of 4 bases. The germline V gene encodes CDR1 SGHAT and CDR2 FQNNGV. This CDR3 is built from 11 residues. CDR3 in amino acids: CASSFEETQYF. The CDR3 region has the DNA TGTGCCAGCAGCTTCGAGGAGACCCAGTACTTC.

The chain is built from TRBV7-9 and TRBJ1-5; weak D call: TRBD1 (5 bases). V dropped 1 base and J dropped 0 bases, with 16 bases sitting between them. Germline V gives CDR1 SEHNR, CDR2 FQNEAQ (reference sequence). The CDR3 length is 18 residues. CDR3 DNA sequence: TGTGCCAGCAGCTTAGTCCTAGGGGCAGTCAATAGCAATCAGCCCCAGCATTTT. Translated: CASSLVLGAVNSNQPQHF.

The J gene is TRBJ1-1, the V gene TRBV7-8; D not resolved. Trimming stripped 2 bases from V and 4 bases from J, with 8 bases between. The CDR3 runs 13 residues. Germline V CDR1 and CDR2: SGHVS, FQNEAQ. The CDR3 is CASSLIGGTEAFF. CDR3 DNA: TGTGCCAGCAGCTTAATCGGCGGCACTGAAGCTTTCTTT.

The chain joins TRBV4-1 to TRBJ1-2; TRBD1 matches 9 bases. The CDR3 is 21 amino acids. The V gene's germline CDR1 is MGHRA and CDR2 YSYEKL. V dropped 4 bases and J dropped 4; count of bases not matched to a gene: 25. Here the CDR3 reads CASSRSLEPGQGGPLLYGYTF. CDR3 nucleotides: TGCGCCAGCAGCCGAAGCCTTGAACCGGGACAGGGTGGCCCTCTGCTCTATGGCTACACCTTC.

Only a few counts were recorded for this clone. The chain is built from TRBV7-2 and TRBJ1-2; D might be TRBD1 (5 bases). The CDR3 has 16 residues. V lost 5 bases, J lost 4 bases, and 20 bases lay in between. Germline V gene data show CDR1 as SGHTA and CDR2 as FQGNSA. This CDR3 reads CASSPTPWRQIYGYTF. In DNA form, the CDR3 reads TGTGCCAGCAGCCCGACCCCCTGGCGACAGATCTATGGCTACACCTTC.

J is TRBJ1-1 and V is TRBV10-1, with a weak D call TRBD1 (5 bases). V was pared by 6 bases and J by 4 bases, with 15 bases between. The CDR3 covers 14 residues. Germline CDR1 is WNHNN and CDR2 is SYGVQD (reference sequence). CDR3 loop: CASSARGVGTEAFF. The CDR3, as DNA: TGCGCCAGCAGCGCCCGGGGGGTGGGCACTGAAGCTTTCTTT.

This chain joins TRBV7-2 and TRBJ2-5; the match to TRBD2 covers 11 bases. Germline-derived CDR1 and CDR2 are SGHTA and FQGNSA. Losses at the gene ends were 3 bases for V and 4 bases for J; bases not matched to a gene: 7. The CDR3 consists of 16 residues. The CDR3 reads CASSLGSGGAAETQYF. CDR3 nucleotides: TGTGCCAGCAGCTTGGGTAGCGGGGGGGCCGCAGAGACCCAGTACTTC.

The DNA for the CDR3 is TGTGCCAGCAGGTCGTTTGCTATTGGCGGGGCGAATTACGAGCAGTACTTC. This encodes CASRSFAIGGANYEQYF. The chain recombines TRBV28 with TRBJ2-7, with D maybe TRBD2 (6 bases). V was trimmed by 6 bases and J by 4 bases, leaving 25 bases between them. The CDR3 is 17 amino acids. CDR1 is MDHEN, CDR2 SYDVKM, per germline.

The chain couples TRBV27 to TRBJ2-7; 7 positions match TRBD2. Losses at the gene ends were 3 bases for V and 4 bases for J; bases not matched to a gene: 3. This CDR3 comprises 13 residues. Germline lookup yields CDR1 MNHEY and CDR2 SMNVEV (reference sequence). The CDR3 region is CASSLRGSYEQYF. DNA of the CDR3: TGTGCCAGCAGTTTGCGGGGGTCTTACGAGCAGTACTTC.

The chain combines TRBV5-1 with TRBJ2-2; TRBD2 aligns across 8 bases. V lost 5 bases and J lost 4; bases outside the gene matches: 4. This CDR3 region has 14 residues. Germline V lookup: CDR1 SGHRS, CDR2 YFSETQ. The CDR3 DNA reads TGCGCCAGCAGAAGCGGGGGTACCACCGGGGAGCTGTTTTTT. Translation: CASRSGGTTGELFF.

This clone was found once. The chain has TRBV9 and TRBJ2-7; no reliable D call. The CDR3 has 12 amino acids. CDR1 is SGDLS, CDR2 YYNGEE, per germline. With 3 bases removed from V and 3 bases from J, the gap between germline ends came to 7 bases. This CDR3 reads CASSGDNYEQYF. The DNA for the CDR3 is TGTGCCAGCAGCGGTGACAACTACGAGCAGTACTTC.

The chain recombines TRBV7-9 with TRBJ2-3; 8 nucleotides agree with TRBD1. The germline V gene encodes CDR1 SEHNR and CDR2 FQNEAQ (reference sequence). CDR3 length: 17 amino acids. V lost 3 bases and J lost 1; bases outside the gene matches: 9. The CDR3 loop is CASSFFVLDRGTDTQYF. The CDR3 bases are TGTGCCAGCAGCTTCTTTGTCTTGGACAGGGGCACAGATACGCAGTATTTT.

The chain uses TRBV2 and TRBJ1-5; 9 positions agree with TRBD1. With 5 bases clipped from V and 6 bases from J, the junction kept 8 bases outside the gene matches. Germline assignment: CDR1 SNHLY and CDR2 FYNNEI. The CDR3 extends over 15 amino acids. CDR3: CASSPQGQGGQPQHF. In DNA form, the CDR3 reads TGTGCCAGCAGTCCCCAGGGACAGGGTGGTCAGCCCCAGCATTTT.

The chain is built from TRBV10-1 and TRBJ2-7, with 9 bases identical to TRBD2. With V trimmed by 4 bases and J by 7 bases, 8 bases remained unmatched. This CDR3 region has 14 residues. The germline gives CDR1 WNHNN, CDR2 SYGVQD (reference sequence). CDR3 region: CASSGSGGPREQYF. CDR3 DNA sequence: TGCGCCAGCAGTGGAAGCGGGGGGCCCCGGGAGCAGTACTTC.

This chain joins TRBV11-2 and TRBJ1-4; weak D call: TRBD1 (5 bases). Germline lookup yields CDR1 SGHAT and CDR2 FQNNGV. Deletions cut 4 bases from V and 0 bases from J, with 12 bases between. The length of the CDR3 is 16 residues. CDR3 DNA sequence: TGTGCCAGCAGCTCGTGGGGGGGTGCAACTAATGAAAAACTGTTTTTT. It yields the protein CASSSWGGATNEKLFF.

CDR3 in DNA: TGTGCCAGCAGCTCCACCGGAGGGGCTGACCTGCCCCAGCATTTT. It encodes CASSSTGGADLPQHF. The chain couples TRBV5-6 to TRBJ1-5, with D perhaps matching TRBD1 (5 bases). The V and J ends lost 3 bases and 9 bases respectively, with 19 bases between them. There are 15 residues in the CDR3. From germline, CDR1 is SGHDT and CDR2 YYEEEE.

V gene TRBV7-2 combines with J gene TRBJ1-2; 11 nucleotides align to TRBD1. The length of the CDR3 is 15 residues. Germline V CDR1 and CDR2: SGHTA, FQGNSA. Losses at the gene ends were 1 base for V and 4 bases for J; bases not matched to a gene: 2. CDR3 nucleotides: TGTGCCAGCAGCTTAGGGGGGACAGGGGGCTATGGCTACACCTTC. This encodes CASSLGGTGGYGYTF. The full variable domain, rest sourced from reference TRBV7-2 and TRBJ1-2, is GAGVSQSPSNKVTEKGKDVELRCDPISGHTALYWYRQSLGQGLEFLIYFQGNSAPDKSGLPSDRFSAERTGGSVSTLTIQRTQQEDSAVYLCASSLGGTGGYGYTFGSGTRLTVV.

The V call is TRBV6-1, the J call TRBJ2-5; D ambiguous. Germline-derived CDR1 and CDR2 are MNHNS and SASEGT. This CDR3 is built from 12 residues. Deletions cut 2 bases from V and 2 bases from J, with 3 bases between. The CDR3 DNA sequence: TGTGCCAGCAGTGAATATCAAGAGACCCAGTACTTC. Translated: CASSEYQETQYF.